This T cell receptor (beta chain) was profiled in a study of cytomegalovirus exposure and HLA in healthy donors. Study observations and caveats: There was a cluster of highly shared sequence variants that was likely a sequencing artifact. It was shown in a later analysis that HLA-associated TCR beta chains were more clonally expanded than other, equally common chains.

On this clone: Its specificity is not known.

The germline V and J ends were trimmed by 0 bases and 7 bases, with 9 bases remaining between them. The germline V gene has CDR1 SGHDN and CDR2 FVKESK. This CDR3 is 13 amino acids long. Donors showed nominal health when sampled, although they likely had unrecorded immune exposures. Researchers ran the PCR with 60 Vbeta and 13 Jbeta primers. Per the original methods: Around 83 million unique TCR beta chains, some 11 million shared, were counted in a later analysis. Some clones are missing from TCRdb's copy, which holds only in-frame ones; the method was immunoSEQ multiplex PCR. The V and J calls and the clone size are those of that table, but D and trimming were determined from the DNA. The sample yields about 43,000 clones, about 60% seen once.

The receptor comes from a man in his 60s in good health and CMV-seropositive. This chain joins TRBV14 and TRBJ1-2; D may be TRBD1 (5 bases). Sequenced material: PBMCs. The CDR3: CASSQDWRGGYTF. The CDR3 nucleotides read TGTGCCAGCAGCCAAGATTGGAGGGGTGGCTACACCTTC. The variable domain in full, with the rest retrieved from reference TRBV14 and TRBJ1-2, is EAGVTQFPSHSVIEKGQTVTLRCDPISGHDNLYWYRRVMGKEIKFLLHFVKESKQDESGMPNNRFLAERTGGTYSTLKVQPAELEDSGVYFCASSQDWRGGYTFGSGTRLTVV.